The next 7 T cell receptor beta chains were all read from a single sample in a study of cytomegalovirus exposure and HLA in healthy donors. Here immunoSEQ multiplex PCR was the method, and the copy in TCRdb shows in-frame clones only, minus some. The data show about 170,000 clones, with roughly 86% seen just once and 2.7% held by the top ten. What was sequenced was PBMCs. The receptors stem from a man younger than 35 in good health and CMV-seropositive.

The chain carries TRBV7-2 and TRBJ2-7; 8 nucleotides align to TRBD2. The CDR3 consists of 14 residues. J gave up 6 bases and V 4 bases, and 8 bases lay outside the gene matches. The V gene's germline CDR1 is SGHTA and CDR2 FQGNSA. Written as DNA, the CDR3 is TGTGCCAGCAGCTGGAGCGGGAGCAGTTTCGAGCAGTACTTC. The encoded protein is CASSWSGSSFEQYF. Looking up the rest from reference TRBV7-2 and TRBJ2-7 gives the full variable domain: GAGVSQSPSNKVTEKGKDVELRCDPISGHTALYWYRQSLGQGLEFLIYFQGNSAPDKSGLPSDRFSAERTGGSVSTLTIQRTQQEDSAVYLCASSWSGSSFEQYFGPGTRLTVT.

The J gene is TRBJ1-2, the V gene TRBV7-2; D is uncertain. The ends were cut back, 3 bases at V and 6 bases at J, with 17 bases in the middle. This CDR3 contains 15 residues. The germline V gene has CDR1 SGHTA and CDR2 FQGNSA. The CDR3: CASSFLPLGRDGYTF. Written as DNA, the CDR3 is TGTGCCAGCAGCTTTCTGCCGTTGGGGAGAGATGGCTACACCTTC.

This clone was detected only a few times. V is TRBV12-5 and J is TRBJ1-5; the match to TRBD1 covers 8 bases. Germline V lookup: CDR1 LGHNT, CDR2 FRNRAP. The CDR3 contains 14 residues. Trimming took 4 bases from V and 4 from J; bases not matched to a gene: 3. The CDR3 DNA reads TGTGCTAGTGGTTCCGGGACAGGTAATCAGCCCCAGCATTTT. This encodes CASGSGTGNQPQHF.

The CDR3 nucleotides are TGTGCCAGCAGCCGTGACTATGGCTACACCTTC. This encodes CASSRDYGYTF. V gene TRBV7-9 combines with J gene TRBJ1-2; D remains ambiguous. This CDR3 contains 11 residues. Germline CDR1 and CDR2: SEHNR and FQNEAQ (reference sequence). V dropped 5 bases and J dropped 3 bases, with 4 bases sitting between them.

This clone was seen at least ten times. V gene TRBV27 combines with J gene TRBJ2-1; 8 nucleotides line up with TRBD2. V shed 9 bases and J 4 bases; nucleotides not matched to a gene: 14. CDR3 length: 16 residues. Germline V gives CDR1 MNHEY, CDR2 SMNVEV (reference sequence). CDR3 sequence reads: CASTPYGGANYNEQFF. DNA of the CDR3: TGTGCCAGTACTCCGTACGGGGGGGCCAATTACAATGAGCAGTTCTTC.

This chain links TRBV30 with TRBJ2-7, with D hard to call. Germline V gene data show CDR1 as GTSNPN and CDR2 as SVGIG (reference sequence). V was shortened by 3 bases and J by 1 base, with 16 bases between the two germline ends. The CDR3 totals 15 residues. The CDR3 here is CAWSPRETLSYEQYF. The CDR3 DNA reads as TGTGCCTGGAGCCCCCGTGAGACACTGTCCTACGAGCAGTACTTC.

The J gene is TRBJ2-7, the V gene TRBV27; tentatively, D is TRBD2 (7 bases). Trimming pared 4 bases from V and 4 bases from J, leaving 11 bases between. The CDR3 totals 13 residues. The germline V gene encodes CDR1 MNHEY and CDR2 SMNVEV (reference sequence). The CDR3 DNA is TGTGCCAGCAGTTGGGGGGGGCGGTACGAGCAGTACTTC. Its translation is CASSWGGRYEQYF.